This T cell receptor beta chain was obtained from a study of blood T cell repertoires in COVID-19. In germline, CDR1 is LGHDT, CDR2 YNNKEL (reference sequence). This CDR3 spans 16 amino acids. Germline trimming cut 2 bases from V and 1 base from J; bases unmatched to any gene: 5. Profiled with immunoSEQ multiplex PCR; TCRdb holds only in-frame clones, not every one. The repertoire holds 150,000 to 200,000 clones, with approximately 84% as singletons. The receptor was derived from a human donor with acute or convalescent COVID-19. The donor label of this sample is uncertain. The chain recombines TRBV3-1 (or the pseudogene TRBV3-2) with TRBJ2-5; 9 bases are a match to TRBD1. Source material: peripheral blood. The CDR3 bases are TGTGCCAGCAGCCAATCGGGACAGGGACCCCAAGAGACCCAGTACTTC. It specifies CASSQSGQGPQETQYF.